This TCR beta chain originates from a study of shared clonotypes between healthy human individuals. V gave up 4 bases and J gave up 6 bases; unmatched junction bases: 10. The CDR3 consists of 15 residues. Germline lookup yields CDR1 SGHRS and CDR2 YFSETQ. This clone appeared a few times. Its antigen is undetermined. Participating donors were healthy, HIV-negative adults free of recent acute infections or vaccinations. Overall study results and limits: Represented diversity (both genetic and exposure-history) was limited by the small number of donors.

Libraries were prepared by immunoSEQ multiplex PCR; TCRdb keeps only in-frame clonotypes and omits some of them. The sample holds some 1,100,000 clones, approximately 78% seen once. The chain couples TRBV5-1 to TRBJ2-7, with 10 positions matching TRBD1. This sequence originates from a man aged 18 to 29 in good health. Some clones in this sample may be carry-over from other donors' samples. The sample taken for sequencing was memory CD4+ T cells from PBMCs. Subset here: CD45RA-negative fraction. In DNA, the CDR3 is TGCGCCAGCAGCGCGCTGACAGGGGGCGAAGGCGAGCAGTACTTC. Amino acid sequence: CASSALTGGEGEQYF.